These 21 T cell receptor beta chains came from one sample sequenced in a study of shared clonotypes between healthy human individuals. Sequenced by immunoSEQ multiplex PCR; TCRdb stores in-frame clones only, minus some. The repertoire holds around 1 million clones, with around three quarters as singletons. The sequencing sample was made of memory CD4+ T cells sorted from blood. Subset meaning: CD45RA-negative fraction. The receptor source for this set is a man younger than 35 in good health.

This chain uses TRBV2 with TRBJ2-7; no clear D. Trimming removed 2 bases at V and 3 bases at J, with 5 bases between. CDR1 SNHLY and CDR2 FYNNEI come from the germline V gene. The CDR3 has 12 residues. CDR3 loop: CASSELIYEQYF. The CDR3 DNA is TGTGCCAGCAGTGAACTAATCTACGAGCAGTACTTC.

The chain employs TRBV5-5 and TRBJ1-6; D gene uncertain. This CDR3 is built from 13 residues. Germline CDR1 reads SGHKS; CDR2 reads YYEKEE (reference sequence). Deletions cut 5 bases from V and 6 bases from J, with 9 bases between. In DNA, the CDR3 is TGTGCCAGCAGAGGAGTGGCTAATTCACCCCTCCACTTT. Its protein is CASRGVANSPLHF.

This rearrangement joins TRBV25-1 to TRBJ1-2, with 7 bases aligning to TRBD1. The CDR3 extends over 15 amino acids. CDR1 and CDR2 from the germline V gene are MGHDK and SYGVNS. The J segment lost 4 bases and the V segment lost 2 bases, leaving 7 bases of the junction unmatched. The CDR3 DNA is TGTGCCAGCAGTGAAGTAGGACAGGAAGTCTATGGCTACACCTTC. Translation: CASSEVGQEVYGYTF.

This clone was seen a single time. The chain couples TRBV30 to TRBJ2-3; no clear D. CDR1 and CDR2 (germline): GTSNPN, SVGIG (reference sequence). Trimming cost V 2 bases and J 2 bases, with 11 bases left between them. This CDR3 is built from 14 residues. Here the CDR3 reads CAWSRGPNTDTQYF. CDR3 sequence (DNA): TGTGCCTGGAGTCGCGGACCAAACACAGATACGCAGTATTTT.

The CDR3 sequence is CASSLDSGSNEQFF. CDR3 sequence (DNA): TGCGCCAGCAGCTTGGATAGCGGGAGCAATGAGCAGTTCTTC. J is TRBJ2-1 and V is TRBV5-1; 9 positions match TRBD2. V was pared by 0 bases and J by 6 bases, with 1 base of the junction left unmatched. Germline V gives CDR1 SGHRS, CDR2 YFSETQ. There are 14 residues in the CDR3.

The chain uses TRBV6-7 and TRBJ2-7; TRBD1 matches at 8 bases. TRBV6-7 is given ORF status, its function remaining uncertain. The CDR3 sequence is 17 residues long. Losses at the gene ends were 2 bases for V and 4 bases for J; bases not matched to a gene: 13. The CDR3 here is CASSYPTGEDDKYEQYF. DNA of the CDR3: TGTGCCAGCAGTTACCCGACAGGGGAGGATGATAAGTACGAGCAGTACTTC.

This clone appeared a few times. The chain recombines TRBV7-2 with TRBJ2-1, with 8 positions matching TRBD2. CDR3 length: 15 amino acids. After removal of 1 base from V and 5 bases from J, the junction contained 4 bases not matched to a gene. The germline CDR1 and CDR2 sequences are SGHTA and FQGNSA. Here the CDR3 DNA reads TGTGCCAGCAGCTTAGACGGGGGGGCCCACAATGAGCAGTTCTTC. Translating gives CASSLDGGAHNEQFF. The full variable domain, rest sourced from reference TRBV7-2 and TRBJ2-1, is GAGVSQSPSNKVTEKGKDVELRCDPISGHTALYWYRQSLGQGLEFLIYFQGNSAPDKSGLPSDRFSAERTGGSVSTLTIQRTQQEDSAVYLCASSLDGGAHNEQFFGPGTRLTVL.

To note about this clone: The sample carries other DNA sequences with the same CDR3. CDR3 region: CAWSLGGQPQHF. DNA of the CDR3: TGTGCCTGGAGTCTGGGAGGTCAGCCCCAGCATTTT. The V call is TRBV30, the J call TRBJ1-5; D gene unclear. CDR3 length equals 12 residues. Germline V lookup: CDR1 GTSNPN, CDR2 SVGIG (reference sequence). V was trimmed by 2 bases and J by 6 bases, leaving 8 bases between them.

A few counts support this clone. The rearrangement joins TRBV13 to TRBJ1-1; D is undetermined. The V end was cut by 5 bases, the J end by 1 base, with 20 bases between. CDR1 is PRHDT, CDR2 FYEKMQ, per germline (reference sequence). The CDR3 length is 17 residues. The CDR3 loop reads CASSRVGLVQENTEAFF. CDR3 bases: TGTGCCAGCAGCAGGGTGGGGTTAGTCCAAGAGAACACTGAAGCTTTCTTT.

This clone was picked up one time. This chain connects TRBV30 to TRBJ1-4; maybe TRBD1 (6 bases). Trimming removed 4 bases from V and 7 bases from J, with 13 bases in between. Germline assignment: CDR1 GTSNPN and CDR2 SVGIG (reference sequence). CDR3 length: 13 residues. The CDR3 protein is CAWTDRRGEKLFF. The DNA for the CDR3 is TGTGCCTGGACGGACAGACGTGGTGAAAAACTGTTTTTT. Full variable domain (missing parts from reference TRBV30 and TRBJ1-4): SQTIHQWPATLVQPVGSPLSLECTVEGTSNPNLYWYRQAAGRGLQLLFYSVGIGQISSEVPQNLSASRPQDRQFILSSKKLLLSDSGFYLCAWTDRRGEKLFFGSGTQLSVL.

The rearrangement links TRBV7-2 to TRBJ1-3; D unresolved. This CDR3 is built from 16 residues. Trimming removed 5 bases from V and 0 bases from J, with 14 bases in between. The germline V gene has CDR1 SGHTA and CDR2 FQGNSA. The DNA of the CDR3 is TGTGCCAGCAGCACTATACCAGAGGGCTCTGGAAACACCATATATTTT. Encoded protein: CASSTIPEGSGNTIYF.

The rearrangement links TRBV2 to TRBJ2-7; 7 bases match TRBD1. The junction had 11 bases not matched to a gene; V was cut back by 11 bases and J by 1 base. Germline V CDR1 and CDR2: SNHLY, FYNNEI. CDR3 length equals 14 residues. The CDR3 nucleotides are TGTGCCTCCCAAGACAGGGCTTCGTCCTACGAGCAGTACTTC. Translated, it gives CASQDRASSYEQYF.

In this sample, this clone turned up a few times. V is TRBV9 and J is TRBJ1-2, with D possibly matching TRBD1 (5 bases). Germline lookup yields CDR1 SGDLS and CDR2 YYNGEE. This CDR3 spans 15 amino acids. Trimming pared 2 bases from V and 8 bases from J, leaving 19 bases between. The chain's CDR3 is CASSVGGEGTRGYTF. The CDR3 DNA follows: TGTGCCAGCAGCGTCGGCGGGGAGGGGACGCGGGGCTACACCTTC.

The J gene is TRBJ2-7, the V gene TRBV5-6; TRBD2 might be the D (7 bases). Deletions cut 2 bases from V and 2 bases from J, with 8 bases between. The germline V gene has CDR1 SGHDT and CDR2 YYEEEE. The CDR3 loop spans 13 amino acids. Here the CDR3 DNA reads TGTGCCAGCAGCTTCGGGGGGCCCTACGAGCAGTACTTC. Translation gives CASSFGGPYEQYF.

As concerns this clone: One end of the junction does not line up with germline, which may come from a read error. CDR3 DNA: TGTGCGATCACACCCGCGGAGGTCGGGGGCTACACCTTC. Translating it yields CAITPAEVGGYTF. This chain links TRBV10-3 with TRBJ1-2, with D unclear. Germline V gene lookup returns CDR1 ENHRY and CDR2 SYGVKD. The CDR3 extends over 13 amino acids.

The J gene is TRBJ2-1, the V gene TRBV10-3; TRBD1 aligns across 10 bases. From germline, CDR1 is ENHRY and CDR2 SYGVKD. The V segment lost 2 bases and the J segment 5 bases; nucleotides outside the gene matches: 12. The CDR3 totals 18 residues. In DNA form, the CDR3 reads TGTGCCATCAGTGAGCCGTACGGATCCGGGACAGGGGACAATGAGCAGTTCTTC. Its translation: CAISEPYGSGTGDNEQFF.

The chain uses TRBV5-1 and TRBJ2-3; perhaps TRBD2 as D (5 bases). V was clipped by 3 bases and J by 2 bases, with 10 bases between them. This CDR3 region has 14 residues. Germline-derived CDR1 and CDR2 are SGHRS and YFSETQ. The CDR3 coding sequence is TGCGCCAGCAGCTGGAACCGGGACACAGATACGCAGTATTTT. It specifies CASSWNRDTDTQYF. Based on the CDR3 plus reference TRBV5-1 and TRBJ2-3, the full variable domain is KAGVTQTPRYLIKTRGQQVTLSCSPISGHRSVSWYQQTPGQGLQFLFEYFSETQRNKGNFPGRFSGRQFSNSRSEMNVSTLELGDSALYLCASSWNRDTDTQYFGPGTRLTVL.

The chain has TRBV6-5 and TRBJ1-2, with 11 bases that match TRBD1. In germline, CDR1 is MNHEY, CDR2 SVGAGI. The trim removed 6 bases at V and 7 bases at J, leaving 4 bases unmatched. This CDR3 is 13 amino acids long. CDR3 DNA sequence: TGTGCCAGCAGAGGACAGGGGGCAGGTGGCTACACCTTC. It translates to CASRGQGAGGYTF.

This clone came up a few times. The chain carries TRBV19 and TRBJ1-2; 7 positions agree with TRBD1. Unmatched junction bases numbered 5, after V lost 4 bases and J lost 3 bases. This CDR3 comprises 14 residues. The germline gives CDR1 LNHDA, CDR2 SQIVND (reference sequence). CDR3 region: CASSKQGQYYGYTF. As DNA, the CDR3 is TGTGCCAGTAGTAAACAGGGGCAATACTATGGCTACACCTTC.

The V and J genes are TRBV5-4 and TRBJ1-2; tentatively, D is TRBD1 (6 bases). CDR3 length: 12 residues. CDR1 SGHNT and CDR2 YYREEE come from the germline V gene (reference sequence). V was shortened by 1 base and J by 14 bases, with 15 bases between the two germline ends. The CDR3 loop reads CASSLRTDTMTF. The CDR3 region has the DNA TGTGCCAGCAGCTTGAGGACAGATACTATGACCTTC.

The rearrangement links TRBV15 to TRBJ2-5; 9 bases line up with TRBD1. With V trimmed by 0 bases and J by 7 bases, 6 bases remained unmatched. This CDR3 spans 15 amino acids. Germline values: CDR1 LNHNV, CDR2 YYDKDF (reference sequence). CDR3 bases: TGTGCCACCAGCAGAGACAAAGGACAGGGGACGACCCAGTACTTC. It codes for CATSRDKGQGTTQYF.